One sample yielded the 22 T cell receptor beta chains listed below, sequenced in a study of neurological immune-mediated disorders. Time point here: longitudinal time-point 2. TCRdb passed the 5' RACE reads through MiXCR, listing each CDR3 protein once. This table holds under 50,000 distinct CDR3 sequences, over 10% found once. Sequencing used PBMCs. Receptors were obtained from a male donor with HTLV-1-associated myelopathy (HAM/TSP).

The J gene is TRBJ1-1, the V gene TRBV21-1; the table's TRBD1 call for D was not verified on the DNA. TRBV21-1 is a recognized pseudogene. This CDR3 spans 15 amino acids. Written as DNA, the CDR3 is TGTGCCAGCAGCAAATTGTCGGGCGTGACAGGTTCGGATTTCTTT. As protein: CASSKLSGVTGSDFF.

This clonotype showed up many times. The chain employs TRBV7-8 and TRBJ2-5; 12 bases fit TRBD2. CDR3 length equals 19 residues. Germline V gene sequence: CDR1 SGHVS, CDR2 FQNEAQ. The J segment lost 3 bases and the V segment lost 1 base, leaving 12 bases of the junction unmatched. The CDR3 region is CASSLEVGLAGLMEETQYF. CDR3 sequence (DNA): TGTGCCAGCAGCTTAGAAGTTGGACTAGCGGGACTAATGGAAGAGACCCAGTACTTC.

At least ten counts were recorded for this clonotype. The DNA of the CDR3 is TGTGCCAGCAGTACGGACAGGAAAGAGACCCAGTACTTC. Translated: CASSTDRKETQYF. J is TRBJ2-5 and V is TRBV12-3 or TRBV12-4, with TRBD1 matching 7 bases. V lost 5 bases and J lost 3; bases outside the gene matches: 3. The CDR3 contains 13 residues.

This clonotype was detected many times. The V call is TRBV5-1, the J call TRBJ2-5, with 10 bases matching TRBD2. The CDR3 totals 15 residues. CDR1 and CDR2 from the germline V gene are SGHRS and YFSETQ. Unmatched junction bases numbered 3, after V lost 0 bases and J lost 4 bases. This CDR3 reads CASSLGSGGRETQYF. The CDR3 DNA follows: TGCGCCAGCAGCTTGGGTAGCGGGGGGAGAGAGACCCAGTACTTC. Using reference TRBV5-1 and TRBJ2-5 for the parts outside the CDR3, the full variable domain is KAGVTQTPRYLIKTRGQQVTLSCSPISGHRSVSWYQQTPGQGLQFLFEYFSETQRNKGNFPGRFSGRQFSNSRSEMNVSTLELGDSALYLCASSLGSGGRETQYFGPGTRLLVL.

This clonotype was counted at least ten times. The gene calls are TRBV5-1 and TRBJ2-2; TRBD2 agrees at 10 bases. Germline lookup yields CDR1 SGHRS and CDR2 YFSETQ. This CDR3 has 18 amino acids. After removal of 0 bases from V and 7 bases from J, the junction contained 12 bases not matched to a gene. The chain's CDR3 is CASSLEPQRGGKDGELFF. The CDR3 DNA reads as TGCGCCAGCAGCTTGGAACCCCAGCGGGGGGGGAAAGACGGGGAGCTGTTTTTT.

This clonotype appeared many times. The chain couples TRBV2 to TRBJ1-2; 9 bases line up with TRBD1. Germline V gene sequence: CDR1 SNHLY, CDR2 FYNNEI. Unmatched junction bases numbered 6, after V lost 1 base and J lost 3 bases. The CDR3 extends over 16 amino acids. The CDR3 sequence is CASSEVPQGAYYGYTF. DNA of the CDR3: TGTGCCAGCAGTGAAGTCCCACAGGGGGCCTACTATGGCTACACCTTC.

This clonotype was counted ten times or more. This chain connects TRBV20-1 to TRBJ1-1; D is perhaps TRBD1 (5 bases). CDR3 size: 13 residues. Trimming left V 0 bases short and J 1 base short, with 6 bases between. CDR1 and CDR2 (germline): DFQATT, SNEGSKA (reference sequence). The CDR3 spells CSAREGRNTEAFF. The CDR3 nucleotides are TGCAGTGCTAGAGAGGGGCGGAACACTGAAGCTTTCTTT.

This clonotype has ten or more counts. The rearrangement uses TRBV20-1 and TRBJ2-2; TRBD2 aligns across 9 bases. In germline, CDR1 is DFQATT, CDR2 SNEGSKA (reference sequence). V trimming: 3 bases; J trimming: 3 bases; junction bases outside the gene matches: 14. CDR3 length equals 18 residues. The CDR3 loop is CSARGGGASGAHTGELFF. CDR3 DNA sequence: TGCAGTGCTAGGGGTGGAGGGGCTAGCGGGGCCCACACCGGGGAGCTGTTTTTT.

This clonotype was seen ten or more times. V is TRBV20-1 and J is TRBJ2-1; D is uncertain. Trimming removed 0 bases from V and 2 bases from J, with 17 bases in between. CDR3 length: 17 amino acids. CDR1 is DFQATT and CDR2 is SNEGSKA in the germline V gene (reference sequence). CDR3 nucleotide sequence: TGCAGTGCTAGAGATTTGGGTGGCAGTAGAACCTACAATGAGCAGTTCTTC. Its translation is CSARDLGGSRTYNEQFF.

Regarding this clonotype: An end of the junction does not agree with germline; a read error may underlie this. The chain couples TRBV11-2 to TRBJ2-1; D call uncertain. This CDR3 has 12 amino acids. From germline, CDR1 is SGHAT and CDR2 FQNNGV. The CDR3: CVSSNGPTEQLF. The CDR3 nucleotides read TGTGTCAGCAGCAACGGACCTACTGAGCAGTTATTC.

This clonotype occurred many times. The genes are TRBV20-1 and TRBJ2-1; 7 nucleotides match TRBD1. Germline-derived CDR1 and CDR2 are DFQATT and SNEGSKA (reference sequence). The V segment lost 8 bases and the J segment 3 bases; nucleotides outside the gene matches: 4. This CDR3 comprises 12 residues. The CDR3 is CSTRGLYNEQFF. CDR3 DNA sequence: TGCAGTACGAGGGGGCTCTACAATGAGCAGTTCTTC.

This clonotype was seen many times. CDR3 region: CASRWDRGGYGYTF. Written as DNA, the CDR3 is TGTGCCAGCAGGTGGGACAGGGGAGGCTATGGCTACACCTTC. This sequence joins TRBV28 and TRBJ1-2, with 10 nucleotides matching TRBD1. Germline V gives CDR1 MDHEN, CDR2 SYDVKM. The V and J ends lost 6 bases and 4 bases, in that order; junction bases with no gene match: 5. The CDR3 extends over 14 amino acids.

This clonotype was recorded many times. The V call is TRBV2, the J call TRBJ2-5; D might be TRBD1 (7 bases). Germline values: CDR1 SNHLY, CDR2 FYNNEI. The CDR3 contains 14 residues. V dropped 3 bases and J dropped 5 bases, with 13 bases sitting between them. CDR3 sequence reads: CASSDGGGRETQYF. CDR3 in DNA: TGTGCCAGCAGTGACGGAGGGGGCCGGGAGACCCAGTACTTC.

Many counts were recorded for this clonotype. V is TRBV5-6 and J is TRBJ2-3, with D perhaps matching TRBD1 (5 bases). CDR1 SGHDT and CDR2 YYEEEE come from the germline V gene. Trimming stripped 4 bases from V and 0 bases from J, with 15 bases between. The CDR3 covers 16 residues. DNA of the CDR3: TGTGCCAGCAGCGTCCGGGTGGGGCTGAGCACAGATACGCAGTATTTT. Translating gives CASSVRVGLSTDTQYF. The full variable domain, in which reference TRBV5-6 and TRBJ2-3 provide the parts outside the CDR3, is DAGVTQSPTHLIKTRGQQVTLRCSPKSGHDTVSWYQQALGQGPQFIFQYYEEEERQRGNFPDRFSGHQFPNYSSELNVNALLLGDSALYLCASSVRVGLSTDTQYFGPGTRLTVL.

This chain links TRBV5-1 with TRBJ2-1; D is perhaps TRBD2 (5 bases). Germline CDR1 reads SGHRS; CDR2 reads YFSETQ. The CDR3 is 14 amino acids. The CDR3: CSTRLGEAYNEQFF. The DNA of the CDR3 is TGCTCCACCAGGCTCGGGGAAGCATACAATGAGCAGTTCTTC.

This clonotype was seen at least ten times. The rearrangement joins TRBV25-1 to TRBJ1-2; D possibly corresponds to TRBD1 (5 bases). The V gene lost 8 bases and the J gene lost 5 bases, with 21 bases spanning the gap. The germline gives CDR1 MGHDK, CDR2 SYGVNS. The CDR3 consists of 15 residues. The CDR3 loop reads CASGPPGTSLYGYTF. The CDR3, as DNA: TGTGCCAGCGGCCCCCCCGGGACTTCTCTTTATGGCTACACCTTC.

By share, this clonotype ranks as medium-sized. V and J are TRBV25-1 and TRBJ2-5; 8 nucleotides agree with TRBD1. The CDR3 is made up of 15 amino acids. V dropped 4 bases and J dropped 1; count of bases not matched to a gene: 5. The germline gives CDR1 MGHDK, CDR2 SYGVNS. The CDR3 nucleotides are TGTGCCAGCAGTGGAGGACAGGGCCCCCAAGAGACCCAGTACTTC. This gives the protein CASSGGQGPQETQYF.

There are many counts of this clonotype. This rearrangement joins TRBV20-1 to TRBJ2-3, with TRBD2 identical over 8 bases. Germline lookup yields CDR1 DFQATT and CDR2 SNEGSKA (reference sequence). J lost 3 bases, V lost 6 bases, and 11 bases had no gene match. There are 15 residues in the CDR3. The CDR3 coding sequence is TGCAGTGCCGGGCGGCGGGGGGCTTATACAGATACGCAGTATTTT. It specifies CSAGRRGAYTDTQYF.

This clonotype was observed many times. The chain couples TRBV5-5 to TRBJ2-5, with 11 bases identical to TRBD2. The germline V gene encodes CDR1 SGHKS and CDR2 YYEKEE (reference sequence). CDR3 size: 14 residues. The junction had 5 bases not matched to a gene; V was cut back by 4 bases and J by 6 bases. CDR3 loop: CASSTGLAAKTQYF. The CDR3 DNA is TGTGCCAGCAGCACGGGACTAGCGGCGAAGACCCAGTACTTC. Drawing the rest from reference TRBV5-5 and TRBJ2-5, the complete variable domain is DAGVTQSPTHLIKTRGQQVTLRCSPISGHKSVSWYQQVLGQGPQFIFQYYEKEERGRGNFPDRFSARQFPNYSSELNVNALLLGDSALYLCASSTGLAAKTQYFGPGTRLLVL.

This clonotype has at least ten counts. The chain carries TRBV12-3 or TRBV12-4 and TRBJ1-1, with no clear D. Trimming took off 3 bases at V and 6 bases at J, with 5 bases between the two ends. This CDR3 spans 11 amino acids. CDR3: CASSLMPEAFF. The CDR3 DNA reads TGTGCCAGCAGTTTGATGCCTGAAGCTTTCTTT.

This clonotype was recorded many times. The chain carries TRBV7-9 and TRBJ2-2, with D perhaps matching TRBD2 (6 bases). V was clipped by 3 bases and J by 3 bases, with 11 bases between them. CDR3 length: 15 residues. The germline gives CDR1 SEHNR, CDR2 FQNEAQ (reference sequence). The CDR3: CASSLRRGDTGELFF. CDR3 in DNA: TGTGCCAGCAGCTTGAGGAGGGGAGACACCGGGGAGCTGTTTTTT.

This clonotype was detected many times. V and J are TRBV20-1 and TRBJ1-1, with TRBD1 matching over 8 bases. Germline CDR1 DFQATT, CDR2 SNEGSKA (reference sequence). This CDR3 has 13 residues. Germline trimming cut 6 bases from V and 12 bases from J; bases unmatched to any gene: 15. CDR3 amino acids: CSAASEQGALTFF. The DNA for the CDR3 is TGCAGTGCCGCCTCCGAGCAGGGGGCCCTGACTTTCTTT.